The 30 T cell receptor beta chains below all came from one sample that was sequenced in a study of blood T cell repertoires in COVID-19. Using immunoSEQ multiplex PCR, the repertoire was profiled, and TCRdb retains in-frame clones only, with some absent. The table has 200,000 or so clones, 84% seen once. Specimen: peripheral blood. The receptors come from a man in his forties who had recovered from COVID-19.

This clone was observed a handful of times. The CDR3 sequence is CASSSTDRLAKNIQYF. DNA of the CDR3: TGTGCCAGCAGTTCCACCGACAGACTAGCCAAAAACATTCAGTACTTC. The chain has TRBV5-6 and TRBJ2-4, with D perhaps matching TRBD1 (5 bases). Germline V gene sequence: CDR1 SGHDT, CDR2 YYEEEE. With 5 bases removed from V and 0 bases from J, the gap between germline ends came to 15 bases. The CDR3 runs to 16 residues.

The CDR3 DNA follows: TGCAGCGCAAACAGGGGGGGGAAGAACACTGAAGCTTTCTTT. This translates into CSANRGGKNTEAFF. The V call is TRBV29-1, the J call TRBJ1-1; TRBD1 matches 8 bases. Germline V gene sequence: CDR1 SQVTM, CDR2 ANQGSEA. The V gene end was trimmed by 7 bases and the J gene end by 1 base; junction bases not matched to a gene: 8. The CDR3 extends over 14 amino acids.

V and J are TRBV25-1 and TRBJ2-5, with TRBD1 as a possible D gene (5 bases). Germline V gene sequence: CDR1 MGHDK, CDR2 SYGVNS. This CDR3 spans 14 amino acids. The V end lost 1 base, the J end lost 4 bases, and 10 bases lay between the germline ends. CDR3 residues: CASSESAGRETQYF. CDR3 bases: TGTGCCAGCAGTGAATCGGCAGGGCGAGAGACCCAGTACTTC. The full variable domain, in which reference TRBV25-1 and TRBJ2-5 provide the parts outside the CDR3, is EADIYQTPRYLVIGTGKKITLECSQTMGHDKMYWYQQDPGMELHLIHYSYGVNSTEKGDLSSESTVSRIRTEHFPLTLESARPSHTSQYLCASSESAGRETQYFGPGTRLLVL.

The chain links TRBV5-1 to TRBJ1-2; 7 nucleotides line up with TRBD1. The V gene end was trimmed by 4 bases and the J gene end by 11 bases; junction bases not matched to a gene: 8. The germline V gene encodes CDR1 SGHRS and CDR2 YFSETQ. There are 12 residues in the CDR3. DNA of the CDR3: TGCGCCAGCAGCCCGGGACAGCGAGGGTACACCTTC. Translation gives CASSPGQRGYTF.

In DNA form, the CDR3 reads TGTGCCAGCAGCTTATTGGCAGGTGGGTGGACTGAAGCTTTCTTT. Its protein product is CASSLLAGGWTEAFF. This chain links TRBV7-9 with TRBJ1-1; D is ambiguous. Germline lookup yields CDR1 SEHNR and CDR2 FQNEAQ (reference sequence). The V end was cut by 2 bases, the J end by 5 bases, with 15 bases between. This CDR3 region has 15 residues.

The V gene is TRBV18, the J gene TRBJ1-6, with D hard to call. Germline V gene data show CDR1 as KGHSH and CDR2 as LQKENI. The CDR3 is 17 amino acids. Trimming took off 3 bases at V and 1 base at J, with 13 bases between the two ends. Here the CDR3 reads CASSPTVFRSYNSPLHF. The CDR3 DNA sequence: TGTGCCAGCTCACCGACTGTATTTCGGTCCTATAATTCACCCCTCCACTTT.

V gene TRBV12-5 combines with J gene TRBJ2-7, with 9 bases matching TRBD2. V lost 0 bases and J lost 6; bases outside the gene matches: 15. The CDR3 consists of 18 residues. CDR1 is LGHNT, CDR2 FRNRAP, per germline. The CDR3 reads CASGLVLTGTSRPSEQYF. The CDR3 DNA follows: TGTGCTAGTGGTTTGGTCTTGACCGGGACTAGCCGACCTTCCGAGCAGTACTTC.

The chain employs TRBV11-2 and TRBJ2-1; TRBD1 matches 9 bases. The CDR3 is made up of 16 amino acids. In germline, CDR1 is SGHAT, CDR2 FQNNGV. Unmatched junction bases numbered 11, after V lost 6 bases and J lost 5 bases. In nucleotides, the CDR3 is TGTGCCAGCAGTGGTAGAGTACAGGGGGCTGACAATGAGCAGTTCTTC. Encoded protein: CASSGRVQGADNEQFF.

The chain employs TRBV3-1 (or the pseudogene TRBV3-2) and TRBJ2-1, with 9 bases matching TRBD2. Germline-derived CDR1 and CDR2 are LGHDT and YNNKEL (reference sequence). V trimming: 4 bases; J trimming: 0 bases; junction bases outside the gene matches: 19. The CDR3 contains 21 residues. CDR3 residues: CASSPPRKDSGSGSSYNEQFF. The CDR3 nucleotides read TGTGCCAGCAGCCCGCCCCGGAAGGATAGCGGGAGCGGTAGCTCCTACAATGAGCAGTTCTTC.

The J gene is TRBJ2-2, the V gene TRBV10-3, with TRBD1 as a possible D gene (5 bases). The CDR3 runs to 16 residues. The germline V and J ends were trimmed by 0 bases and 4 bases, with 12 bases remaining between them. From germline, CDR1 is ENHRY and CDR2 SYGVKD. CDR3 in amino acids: CAISESRQGITGELFF. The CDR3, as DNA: TGTGCCATCAGTGAGTCGCGGCAGGGAATCACCGGGGAGCTGTTTTTT.

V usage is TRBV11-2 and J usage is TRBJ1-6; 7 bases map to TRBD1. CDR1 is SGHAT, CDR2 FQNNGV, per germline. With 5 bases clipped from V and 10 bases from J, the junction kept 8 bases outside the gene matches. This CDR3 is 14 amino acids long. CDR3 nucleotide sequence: TGTGCCAGCAGCCCCGGAGGGGGCCGGTCACCCCTCCACTTT. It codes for CASSPGGGRSPLHF.

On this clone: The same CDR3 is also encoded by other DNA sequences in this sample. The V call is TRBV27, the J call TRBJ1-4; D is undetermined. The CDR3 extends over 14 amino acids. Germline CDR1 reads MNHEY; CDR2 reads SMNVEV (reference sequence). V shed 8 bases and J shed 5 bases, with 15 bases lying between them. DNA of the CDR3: TGTGCCAGCTCAAGCCCGGGTCTCAATGAAAAACTGTTTTTT. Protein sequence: CASSSPGLNEKLFF.

In DNA form, the CDR3 reads TGTGCCAGCTCGTCGGACAGCCGTGGGGACACCATATATTTT. This translates into CASSSDSRGDTIYF. The chain recombines TRBV18 with TRBJ1-3, with D perhaps matching TRBD1 (6 bases). CDR1 and CDR2 (germline): KGHSH, LQKENI. Trimming cost V 6 bases and J 8 bases, with 17 bases left between them. The CDR3 consists of 14 residues.

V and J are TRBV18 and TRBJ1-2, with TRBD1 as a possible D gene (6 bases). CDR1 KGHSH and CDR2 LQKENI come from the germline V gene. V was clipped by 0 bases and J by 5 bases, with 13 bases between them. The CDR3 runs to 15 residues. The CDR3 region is CASSPPSGQPYGYTF. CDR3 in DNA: TGTGCCAGCTCACCACCATCAGGACAGCCTTATGGCTACACCTTC.

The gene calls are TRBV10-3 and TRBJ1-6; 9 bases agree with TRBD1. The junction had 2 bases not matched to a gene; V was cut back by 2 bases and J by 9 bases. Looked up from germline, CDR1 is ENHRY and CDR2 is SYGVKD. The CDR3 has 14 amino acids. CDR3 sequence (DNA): TGTGCCATCAGTGAGAAACAGGGGGCTTCACCCCTCCACTTT. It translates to CAISEKQGASPLHF.

The CDR3 reads CASRRGTRNTEAFF. The CDR3 DNA reads TGTGCCAGCCGGCGGGGCACGAGGAACACTGAAGCTTTCTTT. The V gene is TRBV19, the J gene TRBJ1-1, with a possible D match to TRBD1 (5 bases). This CDR3 is 14 amino acids long. Looked up from germline, CDR1 is LNHDA and CDR2 is SQIVND (reference sequence). Trimming removed 9 bases from V and 1 base from J, with 15 bases in between.

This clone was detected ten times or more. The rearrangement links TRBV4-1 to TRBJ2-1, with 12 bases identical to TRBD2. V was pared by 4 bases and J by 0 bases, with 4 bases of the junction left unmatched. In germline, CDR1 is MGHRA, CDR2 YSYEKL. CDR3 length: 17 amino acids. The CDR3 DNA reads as TGCGCCAGCAGCCGCCTGACTAGCGGGGGCTCCTACAATGAGCAGTTCTTC. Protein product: CASSRLTSGGSYNEQFF.

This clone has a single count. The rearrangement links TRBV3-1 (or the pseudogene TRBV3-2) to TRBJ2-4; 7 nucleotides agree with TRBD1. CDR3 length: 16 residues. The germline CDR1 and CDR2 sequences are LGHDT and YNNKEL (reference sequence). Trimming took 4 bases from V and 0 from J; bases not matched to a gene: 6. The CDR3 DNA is TGTGCCAGCAGCCTATCAGGGGGTGTAGCCAAAAACATTCAGTACTTC. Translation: CASSLSGGVAKNIQYF.

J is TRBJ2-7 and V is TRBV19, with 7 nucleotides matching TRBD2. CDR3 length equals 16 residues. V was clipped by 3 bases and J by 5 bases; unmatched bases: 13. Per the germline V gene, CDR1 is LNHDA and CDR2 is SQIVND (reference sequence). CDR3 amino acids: CASSIGGSYNGHEQYF. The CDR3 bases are TGTGCCAGTAGTATTGGCGGGAGTTACAATGGCCACGAGCAGTACTTC.

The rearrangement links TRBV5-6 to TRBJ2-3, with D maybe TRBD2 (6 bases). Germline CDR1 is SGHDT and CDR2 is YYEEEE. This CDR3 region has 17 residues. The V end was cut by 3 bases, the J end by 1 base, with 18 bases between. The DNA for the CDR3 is TGTGCCAGCAGCTCCATCTTTACTAGCATGGGCACAGATACGCAGTATTTT. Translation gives CASSSIFTSMGTDTQYF.

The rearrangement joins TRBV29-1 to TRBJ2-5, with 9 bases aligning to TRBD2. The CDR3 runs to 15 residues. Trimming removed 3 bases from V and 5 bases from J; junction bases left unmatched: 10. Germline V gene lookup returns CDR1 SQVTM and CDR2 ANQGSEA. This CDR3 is CSVDGGGGARETQYF. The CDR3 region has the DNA TGCAGCGTTGACGGTGGCGGGGGGGCTCGGGAGACCCAGTACTTC.

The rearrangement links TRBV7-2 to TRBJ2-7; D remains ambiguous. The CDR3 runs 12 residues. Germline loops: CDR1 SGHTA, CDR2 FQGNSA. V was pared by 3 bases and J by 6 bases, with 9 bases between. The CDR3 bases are TGTGCCAGCAGCTTGTTGCGCGGCGAGCAGTACTTC. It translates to CASSLLRGEQYF.

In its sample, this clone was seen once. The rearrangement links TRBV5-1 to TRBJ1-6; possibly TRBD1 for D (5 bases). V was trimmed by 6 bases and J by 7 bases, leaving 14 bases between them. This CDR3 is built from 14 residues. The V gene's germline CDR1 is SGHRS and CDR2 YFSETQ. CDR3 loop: CASTPDSENSPLHF. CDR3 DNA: TGCGCCAGCACTCCCGACAGCGAAAATTCACCCCTCCACTTT.

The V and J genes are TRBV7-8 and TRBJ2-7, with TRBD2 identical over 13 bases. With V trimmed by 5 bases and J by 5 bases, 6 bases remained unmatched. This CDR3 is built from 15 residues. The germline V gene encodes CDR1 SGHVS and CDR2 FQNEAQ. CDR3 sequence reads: CASSATSGRVHEQYF. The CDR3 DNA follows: TGTGCCAGCAGCGCCACTAGCGGGAGGGTCCACGAGCAGTACTTC.

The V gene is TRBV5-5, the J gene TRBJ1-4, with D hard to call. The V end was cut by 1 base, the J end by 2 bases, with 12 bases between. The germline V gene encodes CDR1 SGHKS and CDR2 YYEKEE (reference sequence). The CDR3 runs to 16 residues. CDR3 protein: CASSLYGGRTNEKLFF. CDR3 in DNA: TGTGCCAGCAGCTTGTACGGAGGGAGGACTAATGAAAAACTGTTTTTT.

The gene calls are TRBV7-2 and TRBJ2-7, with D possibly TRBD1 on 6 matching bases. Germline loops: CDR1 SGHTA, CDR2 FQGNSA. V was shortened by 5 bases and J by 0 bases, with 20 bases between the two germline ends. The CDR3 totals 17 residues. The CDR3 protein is CASSRPYRDISSYEQYF. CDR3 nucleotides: TGTGCCAGCAGCCGCCCTTACCGGGACATAAGCTCCTACGAGCAGTACTTC.

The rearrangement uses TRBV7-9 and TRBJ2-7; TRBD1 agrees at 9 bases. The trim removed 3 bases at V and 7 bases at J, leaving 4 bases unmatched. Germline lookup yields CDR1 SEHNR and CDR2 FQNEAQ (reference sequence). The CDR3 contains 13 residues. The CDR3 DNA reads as TGTGCCAGCAGCTTTACCGGGACAGGGGAGCAGTACTTC. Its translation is CASSFTGTGEQYF.

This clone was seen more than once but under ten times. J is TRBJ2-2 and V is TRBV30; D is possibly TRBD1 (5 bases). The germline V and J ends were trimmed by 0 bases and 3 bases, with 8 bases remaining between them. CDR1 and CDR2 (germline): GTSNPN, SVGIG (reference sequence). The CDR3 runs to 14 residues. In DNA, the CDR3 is TGTGCCTGGAGTGTAAAGACAGACACCGGGGAGCTGTTTTTT. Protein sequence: CAWSVKTDTGELFF.

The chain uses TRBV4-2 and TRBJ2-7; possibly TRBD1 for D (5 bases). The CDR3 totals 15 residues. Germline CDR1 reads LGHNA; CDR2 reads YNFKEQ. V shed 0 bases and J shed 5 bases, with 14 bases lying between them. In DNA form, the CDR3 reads TGTGCCAGCAGCCAAGATAGGCAGGGTAGACACGAGCAGTACTTC. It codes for CASSQDRQGRHEQYF.

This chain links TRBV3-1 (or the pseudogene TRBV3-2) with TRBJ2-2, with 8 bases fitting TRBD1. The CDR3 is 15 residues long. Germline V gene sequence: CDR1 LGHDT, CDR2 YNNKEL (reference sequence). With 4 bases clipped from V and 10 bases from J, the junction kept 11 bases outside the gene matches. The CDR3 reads CASSRGTGLETELFF. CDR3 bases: TGTGCCAGCAGCCGCGGGACAGGCTTGGAAACGGAGCTGTTTTTT.